This TCR beta chain was sequenced for a study of radiation and T cells in renal cell carcinoma. Study observations and caveats: Without pretreatment biopsies, baseline tumor clonotype presence was undetermined. From baseline, blood top tumor clonotypes peaked at 2 weeks post-radiation.

Time point: blood 2 weeks post-SBRT. Stated treatment: 15 Gy SBRT to primary tumor, nephrectomy 4 weeks later. Serial blood draws occurred at baseline and 2 and 4 weeks post-SBRT. As to this clone: The antigen is unknown.

The CDR3 runs to 14 residues. Trimming removed 3 bases from V and 0 bases from J, with 6 bases in between. CDR1 is MGHDK, CDR2 SYGVNS, per germline. TCRdb's copy holds only in-frame clones and misses some; the assay was immunoSEQ multiplex PCR. The sample holds about 130,000 clones, roughly 91% seen once. The receptor was derived from a woman aged 70 to 79 with renal cell carcinoma. V is TRBV25-1 and J is TRBJ1-3; the D gene is possibly TRBD1 (5 bases). Here the sequenced sample was blood, taken from a patient whose treatment included radiotherapy and nephrectomy. CDR3 region: CASSDGGSGNTIYF. DNA for the CDR3: TGTGCCAGCAGTGACGGGGGCTCTGGAAACACCATATATTTT. Filled out from reference TRBV25-1 and TRBJ1-3, the complete variable domain reads EADIYQTPRYLVIGTGKKITLECSQTMGHDKMYWYQQDPGMELHLIHYSYGVNSTEKGDLSSESTVSRIRTEHFPLTLESARPSHTSQYLCASSDGGSGNTIYFGEGSWLTVV.